Following are 22 T cell receptor beta chains from one sample sequenced in a study of PD-1 blockade in classical Hodgkin lymphoma. Every patient had relapsed following autologous stem cell transplantation, and cohorts differed in brentuximab vedotin exposure. Profiling relied on immunoSEQ multiplex PCR, and the TCRdb table lists in-frame clones only, not all of them. The data hold roughly 6,800 clones, with around 79% observed a single time. Sequences were derived from peripheral blood mononuclear cells (PBMCs), sampled before the second cycle of nivolumab. The source is a human donor with classical Hodgkin lymphoma.

This clone showed up just once. The rearrangement links TRBV9 to TRBJ1-2; possibly TRBD1 for D (5 bases). This CDR3 has 15 amino acids. The ends were cut back, 3 bases at V and 8 bases at J, with 20 bases in the middle. Germline CDR1 is SGDLS and CDR2 is YYNGEE. The CDR3 nucleotides read TGTGCCAGCAGCGCCCACCCCTCAGGGTTTGTGGGCTACACCTTC. This encodes CASSAHPSGFVGYTF.

The chain recombines TRBV19 with TRBJ2-1; either TRBD1 or TRBD2 may supply D (5 bases each). Trimming took off 3 bases at V and 8 bases at J, with 17 bases between the two ends. Germline V gene lookup returns CDR1 LNHDA and CDR2 SQIVND (reference sequence). This CDR3 has 15 residues. The DNA of the CDR3 is TGTGCCAGTAGTATCAATGAGGGGTCGCAGGATGAGCAGTTCTTC. Encoded protein: CASSINEGSQDEQFF.

J is TRBJ2-2 and V is TRBV15; either TRBD1 or TRBD2 may fit D (5 bases each). The CDR3 length is 13 residues. Trimming took 1 base from V and 6 from J, leaving 6 bases between them. The V gene's germline CDR1 is LNHNV and CDR2 YYDKDF (reference sequence). CDR3 nucleotide sequence: TGTGCCACCAGCAGAGCGGGGCCCGGGGAGCTGTTTTTT. Protein sequence: CATSRAGPGELFF.

V usage is TRBV28 and J usage is TRBJ2-3, with unresolved D. CDR3 length equals 16 residues. V was pared by 6 bases and J by 0 bases, with 16 bases between. The V gene's germline CDR1 is MDHEN and CDR2 SYDVKM. The CDR3: CASSLIVSKSTDTQYF. DNA for the CDR3: TGTGCCAGCAGCCTTATAGTCTCGAAAAGCACAGATACGCAGTATTTT.

This clone is categorized as medium-sized. J is TRBJ1-5 and V is TRBV29-1; 9 positions match TRBD1. CDR1 is SQVTM, CDR2 ANQGSEA, per germline. This CDR3 contains 14 residues. The V and J ends lost 5 bases and 4 bases, in that order; junction bases with no gene match: 6. CDR3 in DNA: TGCAGCGTTAGAACGGACAGGGGAAATCAGCCCCAGCATTTT. This sequence encodes CSVRTDRGNQPQHF.

The chain employs TRBV5-1 and TRBJ2-5; no clear D gene. CDR3 length equals 14 residues. In germline, CDR1 is SGHRS, CDR2 YFSETQ. The V gene lost 1 base and the J gene lost 2 bases, with 9 bases spanning the gap. CDR3 in amino acids: CASSLTVLQETQYF. The DNA of the CDR3 is TGCGCCAGCAGCTTGACGGTACTACAAGAGACCCAGTACTTC.

This chain uses TRBV4-2 with TRBJ2-7; TRBD1 matches at 7 bases. The V segment lost 0 bases and the J segment 6 bases; nucleotides outside the gene matches: 20. Germline assignment: CDR1 LGHNA and CDR2 YNFKEQ. CDR3 length: 19 residues. The CDR3 DNA sequence: TGTGCCAGCAGCCAAGAAGGGGTCGGTATGGGCAGGGGGTCACTCGAGCAGTACTTC. This gives the protein CASSQEGVGMGRGSLEQYF.

The chain uses TRBV4-2 and TRBJ2-2; D is undetermined. The CDR3 has 15 amino acids. V gave up 0 bases and J gave up 2 bases, with 7 bases separating them. Germline-derived CDR1 and CDR2 are LGHNA and YNFKEQ. In DNA form, the CDR3 reads TGTGCCAGCAGCCAAGATACAGCAAACACCGGGGAGCTGTTTTTT. This translates into CASSQDTANTGELFF.

Worth noting for this clone: At the DNA level, this CDR3 is encoded by other sequences in the same sample as well. V usage is TRBV10-2 and J usage is TRBJ1-3; D gene ambiguous. The CDR3 covers 13 residues. Germline CDR1 reads WSHSY; CDR2 reads SAAADI. Trimming took off 3 bases at V and 0 bases at J, with 3 bases between the two ends. The CDR3 loop reads CASSDPSGNTIYF. CDR3 coding DNA: TGCGCCAGCAGTGACCCCTCTGGAAACACCATATATTTT.

The chain has TRBV28 and TRBJ1-2; 8 nucleotides agree with TRBD1. The V segment lost 5 bases and the J segment 10 bases; nucleotides outside the gene matches: 12. Germline CDR1 is MDHEN and CDR2 is SYDVKM. This CDR3 has 14 residues. The CDR3 DNA reads TGTGCCAGCAGTCCCCGAGGCAGGGGGCTTGACTACACCTTC. Its protein is CASSPRGRGLDYTF.

The chain couples TRBV2 to TRBJ1-1, with TRBD1 matching over 7 bases. CDR3 length: 13 residues. CDR1 is SNHLY and CDR2 is FYNNEI in the germline V gene. Trimming took 9 bases from V and 1 from J; bases not matched to a gene: 5. CDR3 sequence: CARGTVENTEAFF. In DNA, the CDR3 is TGTGCCAGAGGGACAGTGGAGAACACTGAAGCTTTCTTT.

The chain is built from TRBV28 and TRBJ2-5, with D unclear. V was shortened by 7 bases and J by 5 bases, with 8 bases between the two germline ends. CDR3 length: 11 residues. Germline CDR1 and CDR2: MDHEN and SYDVKM. The chain's CDR3 is CASIGRETQYF. CDR3 DNA: TGTGCCAGCATTGGGCGGGAGACCCAGTACTTC.

The CDR3 sequence is CASSFQQDDEQFF. DNA for the CDR3: TGCGCCAGCAGTTTCCAACAGGATGATGAGCAGTTCTTC. The chain is built from TRBV10-1 and TRBJ2-1; maybe TRBD1 (5 bases). V dropped 5 bases and J dropped 8 bases, with 13 bases sitting between them. There are 13 residues in the CDR3. Germline V CDR1 and CDR2: WNHNN, SYGVQD (reference sequence).

This clone was detected a few times. The chain has TRBV28 and TRBJ2-1; D perhaps matches TRBD2 (5 bases). This CDR3 has 13 amino acids. V lost 6 bases and J lost 4, with 10 bases in between. From germline, CDR1 is MDHEN and CDR2 SYDVKM. DNA for the CDR3: TGTGCCAGCAGCCCGGGGTCATACAATGAGCAGTTCTTC. Its translation: CASSPGSYNEQFF.

The rearrangement joins TRBV6-5 to TRBJ1-2; 10 nucleotides align to TRBD1. V lost 2 bases to trimming and J lost 7 bases; unmatched junction nucleotides: 7. The CDR3 is made up of 15 amino acids. Germline CDR1 is MNHEY and CDR2 is SVGAGI. DNA of the CDR3: TGTGCCAGCAGTTACACGTGGACAGGGGGTAGTGGCTACACCTTC. Protein product: CASSYTWTGGSGYTF.

The chain couples TRBV28 to TRBJ1-6; D is perhaps TRBD1 (6 bases). Germline V lookup: CDR1 MDHEN, CDR2 SYDVKM. The ends were cut back, 6 bases at V and 12 bases at J, with 12 bases in the middle. CDR3 length equals 12 residues. CDR3: CASSEGGLPLHF. The CDR3 coding sequence is TGTGCCAGCAGCGAGGGGGGTTTACCCCTCCACTTT.

This clone was seen once. The same CDR3 arises from other DNA sequences in this sample as well. The chain is built from TRBV7-8 and TRBJ2-7, with D perhaps assigned TRBD1 or TRBD2 (5 bases each). CDR1 and CDR2 (germline): SGHVS, FQNEAQ. This CDR3 is 15 amino acids long. V lost 4 bases, J lost 4 bases, and 17 bases lay in between. CDR3 sequence reads: CASSSEGDGPYEQYF. In DNA form, the CDR3 reads TGTGCCAGCAGCTCAGAAGGGGACGGCCCGTACGAGCAGTACTTC. The full variable domain, completed using reference TRBV7-8 and TRBJ2-7, is GAGVSQSPRYKVAKRGQDVALRCDPISGHVSLFWYQQALGQGPEFLTYFQNEAQLDKSGLPSDRFFAERPEGSVSTLKIQRTQQEDSAVYLCASSSEGDGPYEQYFGPGTRLTVT.

The CDR3 sequence: CASSSTGGKDEKLFF. In nucleotides, the CDR3 is TGTGCCAGCAGCTCGACAGGGGGAAAGGATGAAAAACTGTTTTTT. J is TRBJ1-4 and V is TRBV7-8, with 9 bases fitting TRBD1. Trimming removed 4 bases from V and 6 bases from J; junction bases left unmatched: 6. CDR3 length: 15 residues. The V gene's germline CDR1 is SGHVS and CDR2 FQNEAQ.

This clone was seen more than once but under ten times. This chain links TRBV9 with TRBJ1-4; D possibly corresponds to TRBD1 (6 bases). CDR1 and CDR2 (germline): SGDLS, YYNGEE. V lost 3 bases, J lost 7 bases, and 13 bases lay in between. The CDR3 length is 14 residues. The CDR3 reads CASSGVGGAEKLFF. The CDR3 DNA reads TGTGCCAGCAGCGGGGTCGGGGGCGCTGAAAAACTGTTTTTT.

This clone was seen a few times. The V and J genes are TRBV21-1 and TRBJ2-7. TRBV21-1 is deemed a pseudogene. This CDR3 comprises 13 residues. In DNA form, the CDR3 reads TGTGCCAGCAGCAAAGCCTTTCAATACGAGCAGTACTTC. Translation: CASSKAFQYEQYF.

The chain uses TRBV18 and TRBJ2-3; D remains unclear. This CDR3 is 11 amino acids long. Trimming took off 1 base at V and 5 bases at J, with 1 base between the two ends. Germline CDR1 and CDR2: KGHSH and LQKENI. This CDR3 is CASSPRDTQYF. CDR3 coding DNA: TGTGCCAGCTCACCACGAGATACGCAGTATTTT.

The chain couples TRBV5-1 to TRBJ2-2, with 13 bases lining up with TRBD2. The CDR3 covers 16 residues. From germline, CDR1 is SGHRS and CDR2 YFSETQ. Germline trimming cut 4 bases from V and 7 bases from J; bases unmatched to any gene: 7. The CDR3 nucleotides read TGCGCCAGCAGCCCTGGACTAGCGGGAGCAGGCGGGGAGCTGTTTTTT. Protein product: CASSPGLAGAGGELFF.